This T cell receptor (beta chain) is from a study of T cell changes during pregnancy in multiple sclerosis. The ends lost 4 bases at V and 5 bases at J; junction bases unmatched: 9. Germline-derived CDR1 and CDR2 are MNHNS and SASEGT. This CDR3 has 15 residues. The protocol was immunoSEQ multiplex PCR, while the TCRdb copy is restricted to in-frame clones and leaves out a portion. The sample includes some 110,000 clones, 92% of them seen just once. This clone has a single count. The chain links TRBV6-1 to TRBJ2-5; 8 positions match TRBD2. The sample in question was peripheral blood, obtained in the third trimester of pregnancy. The source is a female donor with multiple sclerosis, enrolled in a pregnancy study. As DNA, the CDR3 is TGTGCCAGCAGTGCGATGGGACTAGTCGGGGAGACCCAGTACTTC. This encodes CASSAMGLVGETQYF.